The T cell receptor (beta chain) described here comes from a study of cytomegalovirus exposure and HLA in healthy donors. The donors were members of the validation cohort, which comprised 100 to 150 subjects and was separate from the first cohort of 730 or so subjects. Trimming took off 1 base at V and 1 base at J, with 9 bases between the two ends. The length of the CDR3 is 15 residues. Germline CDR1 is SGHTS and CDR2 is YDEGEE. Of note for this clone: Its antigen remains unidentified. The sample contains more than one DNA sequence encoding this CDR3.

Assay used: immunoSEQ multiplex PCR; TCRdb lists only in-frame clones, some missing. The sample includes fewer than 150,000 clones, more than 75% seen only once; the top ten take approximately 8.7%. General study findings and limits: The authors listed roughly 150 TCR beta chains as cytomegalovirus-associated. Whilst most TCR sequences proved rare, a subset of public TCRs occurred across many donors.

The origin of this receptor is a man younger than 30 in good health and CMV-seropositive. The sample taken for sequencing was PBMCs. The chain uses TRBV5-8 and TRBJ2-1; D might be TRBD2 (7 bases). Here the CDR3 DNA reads TGTGCCAGCAGCTTGAGGGGGGGGTCCTACAATGAGCAGTTCTTC. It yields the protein CASSLRGGSYNEQFF.